Listed below are T cell receptor beta chains from one sample, sequenced in a study of blood T cell repertoires in COVID-19. Sequencing was performed with immunoSEQ multiplex PCR; in TCRdb, only in-frame clones are kept and a portion is missing. The sample yields 250,000 to 300,000 clones, around 86% seen once. Specimen: peripheral blood. The receptors come from a man aged 50-59 years with acute or convalescent COVID-19. CDR3s include the opening cysteine and the closing phenylalanine or tryptophan. D genes are given only for firm matches. Some rows mark clone size as missing; the rest say once, few, many or name a class of expanded clone.

TRBJ1-2 | . | TRBD1 | TRBV7-8 | CASSPGQNYGYTF | TGTGCCAGCAGCCCGGGACAGAACTATGGCTACACCTTC
TRBJ1-3 | . | . | TRBV7-8 | CASSLELLGAMGNTIYF | TGTGCCAGCAGCTTAGAGTTGCTGGGGGCAATGGGAAACACCATATATTTT
TRBJ2-1 | once | . | TRBV6-6 | CASTSSRVGSYNEQFF | TGTGCCAGCACTTCGAGCAGGGTGGGCTCCTACAATGAGCAGTTCTTC
TRBJ2-3 | . | . | TRBV3-1/TRBV3-2 | CATSKRGSTDTQYF | TGTGCGACCTCAAAGAGGGGGAGCACAGATACGCAGTATTTT
TRBJ2-7 | once | TRBD1 | TRBV29-1 | CSVLFLGQLDEQYF | TGCAGCGTTTTATTTCTGGGACAGCTCGACGAGCAGTACTTC
TRBJ2-3 | once | . | TRBV18 | CASSPAGYSTDTQYF | TGTGCCAGCTCACCGGCGGGTTATAGCACAGATACGCAGTATTTT
TRBJ1-2 | . | . | TRBV29-1 | CSVRRRDNYGYTF | TGCAGCGTTCGCAGGAGGGATAACTATGGCTACACCTTC
TRBJ2-7 | . | TRBD1 | TRBV6-6 | CASSIDRGQRSYEQYF | TGTGCCAGCAGTATCGACAGGGGGCAACGTTCCTACGAGCAGTACTTC
TRBJ2-5 | . | . | TRBV5-4 | CASSPGDRIQETQYF | TGTGCCAGCAGCCCGGGGGACAGAATCCAAGAGACCCAGTACTTC
TRBJ2-1 | . | TRBD2 | TRBV27 | CASRYILAGGRNEQFF | TGTGCCAGCAGATACATCTTAGCGGGGGGCCGAAATGAGCAGTTCTTC
TRBJ2-2 | . | TRBD2 | TRBV7-8 | CASSLVGGASTGELFF | TGTGCCAGCAGCTTAGTCGGGGGGGCGAGCACCGGGGAGCTGTTTTTT
TRBJ2-5 | . | . | TRBV19 | CASSITAGETQYF | TGTGCCAGTAGTATCACCGCGGGGGAGACCCAGTACTTC
TRBJ2-3 | . | . | TRBV7-9 | CASLQGYSTDTQYF | TGTGCCAGCTTACAGGGTTATAGCACAGATACGCAGTATTTT
TRBJ2-7 | . | . | TRBV6-5 | CASSAGQVGEQYF | TGTGCCAGCAGCGCGGGGCAGGTAGGCGAGCAGTACTTC